The 8 T cell receptor beta chains in this list originate from one sample, sequenced in a study of blood T cell repertoires in COVID-19. The data were produced by immunoSEQ multiplex PCR, yet TCRdb's version contains in-frame clones alone and is incomplete. The sample comprises over 350,000 clones, approximately 88% of which are singletons, and over 0.9% rests with the top ten. The specimen sequenced was PBMCs or T cells enriched from blood (not recorded which). These receptors came from a woman aged 25 to 39 with acute COVID-19.

The chain has TRBV4-1 and TRBJ1-2, with 7 bases that match TRBD1. The CDR3 sequence is 14 residues long. From germline, CDR1 is MGHRA and CDR2 YSYEKL. V gave up 3 bases and J gave up 4 bases; unmatched junction bases: 5. CDR3: CASSQPTGIYGYTF. The DNA of the CDR3 is TGCGCCAGCAGCCAGCCGACAGGGATCTATGGCTACACCTTC.

The V and J genes are TRBV24-1 and TRBJ2-1, with D hard to call. Trimming left V 2 bases short and J 0 bases short, with 10 bases between. Germline CDR1 is KGHDR and CDR2 is SFDVKD. This CDR3 spans 16 amino acids. The CDR3 reads CATSDSTPSSYNEQFF. The CDR3 DNA follows: TGTGCCACCAGTGATTCGACACCAAGCTCCTACAATGAGCAGTTCTTC.

This chain uses TRBV15 with TRBJ2-5; D is perhaps TRBD1 (6 bases). Germline lookup yields CDR1 LNHNV and CDR2 YYDKDF (reference sequence). The CDR3 is made up of 13 amino acids. Between the trimmed V and J ends, which lost 2 bases and 5 bases, there was a span of 9 bases. The CDR3 protein is CATSRRGKETQYF. In DNA form, the CDR3 reads TGTGCCACCAGCAGAAGGGGGAAGGAGACCCAGTACTTC.

The chain uses TRBV7-2 and TRBJ1-1, with D perhaps TRBD1 (6 bases). This CDR3 contains 15 residues. V was pared by 5 bases and J by 2 bases, with 15 bases between. Germline V gene sequence: CDR1 SGHTA, CDR2 FQGNSA. The CDR3 nucleotides are TGTGCCAGCAGCCCCCAAGGGACACCCAACACTGAAGCTTTCTTT. It codes for CASSPQGTPNTEAFF. Drawing the rest from reference TRBV7-2 and TRBJ1-1, the complete variable domain is GAGVSQSPSNKVTEKGKDVELRCDPISGHTALYWYRQSLGQGLEFLIYFQGNSAPDKSGLPSDRFSAERTGGSVSTLTIQRTQQEDSAVYLCASSPQGTPNTEAFFGQGTRLTVV.

The chain combines TRBV19 with TRBJ1-2, with a tentative D call TRBD1 (6 bases). The germline V and J ends were trimmed by 3 bases and 2 bases, with 10 bases remaining between them. Germline values: CDR1 LNHDA, CDR2 SQIVND (reference sequence). This CDR3 contains 14 residues. DNA of the CDR3: TGTGCCAGTAGTATCACAGGGATAAACTATGGCTACACCTTC. The encoded protein is CASSITGINYGYTF.

This chain connects TRBV24-1 to TRBJ1-3; D not resolved. Germline V lookup: CDR1 KGHDR, CDR2 SFDVKD. V was shortened by 3 bases and J by 2 bases, with 10 bases between the two germline ends. The CDR3 runs 15 residues. CDR3 bases: TGTGCCACCAGTGATCCCCAGGCAACTGGAAACACCATATATTTT. Translation: CATSDPQATGNTIYF.

This clone has only a few counts. The chain couples TRBV7-9 to TRBJ1-2, with D uncertain. CDR1 is SEHNR, CDR2 FQNEAQ, per germline (reference sequence). Trimming cost V 5 bases and J 1 base, with 8 bases left between them. This CDR3 is built from 13 residues. The CDR3 spells CASSLTDNYGYTF. For the CDR3, the DNA is TGTGCCAGCAGCCTTACAGATAACTATGGCTACACCTTC.

The chain links TRBV18 to TRBJ1-3; D call uncertain. The CDR3 has 16 amino acids. V was trimmed by 2 bases and J by 2 bases, leaving 13 bases between them. The germline V gene has CDR1 KGHSH and CDR2 LQKENI. Written as DNA, the CDR3 is TGTGCCAGCTCACCAATTAAGTTCGGGGCTGGAAACACCATATATTTT. Protein sequence: CASSPIKFGAGNTIYF. The full variable domain, its missing parts supplied by reference TRBV18 and TRBJ1-3, is NAGVMQNPRHLVRRRGQEARLRCSPMKGHSHVYWYRQLPEEGLKFMVYLQKENIIDESGMPKERFSAEFPKEGPSILRIQQVVRGDSAAYFCASSPIKFGAGNTIYFGEGSWLTVV.